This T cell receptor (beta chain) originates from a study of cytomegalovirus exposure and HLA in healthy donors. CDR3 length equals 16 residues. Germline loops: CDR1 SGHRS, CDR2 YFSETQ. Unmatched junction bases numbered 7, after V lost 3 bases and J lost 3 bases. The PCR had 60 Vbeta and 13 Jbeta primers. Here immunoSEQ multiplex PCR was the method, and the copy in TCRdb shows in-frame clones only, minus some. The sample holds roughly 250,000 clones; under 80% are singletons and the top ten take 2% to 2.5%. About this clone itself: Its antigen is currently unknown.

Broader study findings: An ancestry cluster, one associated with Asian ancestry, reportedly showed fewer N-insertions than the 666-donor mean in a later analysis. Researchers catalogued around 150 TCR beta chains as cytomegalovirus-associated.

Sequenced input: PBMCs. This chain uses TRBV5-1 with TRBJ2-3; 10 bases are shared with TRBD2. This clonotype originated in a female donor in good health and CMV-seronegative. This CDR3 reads CASSSGTSARTDTQYF. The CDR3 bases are TGCGCCAGCAGCTCCGGGACTAGCGCAAGGACAGATACGCAGTATTTT.